Listed below are T cell receptor beta chains from one sample, sequenced in a study of T-cell reconstitution after alpha-beta-depleted transplantation in children. TCRdb re-derived calls from the PCR reads in MiXCR, one entry per CDR3 protein. Among around 800,000 distinct CDR3 sequences listed, around 15% were seen once. The specimen was PBMCs, mostly from graft donor cells, collected 360 days after TCRalphabeta/CD19-depleted stem cell transplant. These TCRs come from a male patient younger than 18 who had a stem cell transplant for acute lymphoblastic leukemia, so the T cells may come from the graft donor. The CDR3 runs from the conserved cysteine through the conserved F or W. D genes are given only for firm matches. The listing skips clone size in some rows; elsewhere it reads once, few, many or a size class.

TRBV4-1	TRBD1	TRBJ2-1	few	CASSQPGTGRFEQFF	TGCGCCAGCAGCCAGCCCGGGACAGGGAGGTTTGAGCAGTTCTTC
TRBV11-2	-	TRBJ2-7	few	CASSGWDYEQYF	TGTGCCAGCAGCGGATGGGACTACGAGCAGTACTTC
TRBV4-2	-	TRBJ2-3	many	CASSPRPGQMDADTQYF	TGTGCCAGCAGCCCGCGACCAGGGCAGATGGACGCAGATACGCAGTATTTT
TRBV12-3/TRBV12-4	TRBD2	TRBJ2-5	few	CASSSGLAGDETQYF	TGTGCCAGCAGCAGTGGACTAGCGGGAGATGAGACCCAGTACTTC
TRBV12-3/TRBV12-4	-	TRBJ2-2	many	CASRTGLLLNTGELFF	TGTGCCAGCAGGACTGGACTGCTCTTGAACACCGGGGAGCTGTTTTTT
TRBV4-2	-	TRBJ2-7	-	CASSHLTGHLGYEQYF	TGTGCCAGCAGCCACCTCACAGGGCACCTCGGCTACGAGCAGTACTTC
TRBV20-1	-	TRBJ1-1	many	CSARDRLNTEAFF	TGCAGCGCCCGCGACAGGTTGAACACTGAAGCTTTCTTT
TRBV5-1	-	TRBJ1-4	-	CASSTHNRVAALATNEKLFF	TGCGCCAGCAGCACACACAACAGGGTCGCGGCACTGGCGACTAATGAAAAACTGTTTTTT
TRBV12-3/TRBV12-4	TRBD2	TRBJ2-3	-	CASMWGGSRGDTQYF	TGTGCCAGCATGTGGGGGGGGAGCCGGGGAGATACGCAGTATTTT
TRBV7-9	TRBD1	TRBJ2-1	-	CASSFPGTGNNEQFF	TGTGCCAGCAGTTTCCCCGGGACAGGGAACAATGAGCAGTTCTTC
TRBV18	-	TRBJ2-5	-	CASSPLYRRDGETQYF	TGTGCCAGCTCACCCCTATATCGGCGGGACGGGGAGACCCAGTACTTC
TRBV6-4	-	TRBJ2-1	few	CASSDSTRGLYNEQFF	TGTGCCAGCAGTGACTCGACTCGGGGCCTCTATAATGAGCAGTTCTTC
TRBV11-2	-	TRBJ2-5	-	CASSLGLSGPPQETQYF	TGTGCCAGCAGCTTAGGCCTGTCGGGGCCCCCCCAAGAGACCCAGTACTTC
TRBV2	TRBD2	TRBJ2-1	few	CASSDSAGGVIYEQFF	TGTGCCAGCAGTGATTCAGCGGGAGGGGTAATCTATGAGCAGTTCTTC
TRBV20-1	-	TRBJ2-7	-	CSARVGEREQYF	TGCAGTGCTAGAGTCGGGGAGAGGGAGCAGTACTTC
TRBV6-2/TRBV6-3	-	TRBJ2-7	-	CASSYRMASYEQYF	TGTGCCAGCAGTTATCGTATGGCCTCCTACGAGCAGTACTTC
TRBV7-2	TRBD1	TRBJ1-6	few	CASSFPTGGGSPLHF	TGTGCCAGCAGCTTCCCGACAGGGGGAGGTTCACCCCTCCACTTT
TRBV2	-	TRBJ1-5	-	CASSFQGRSQPQHF	TGTGCCAGCAGTTTTCAGGGTAGAAGTCAGCCCCAGCATTTT
TRBV18	TRBD1	TRBJ2-4	-	CASSPPRDRAKNIQYF	TGTGCCAGCTCACCACCGCGGGACAGGGCCAAAAACATTCAGTACTTC
TRBV20-1	-	TRBJ1-2	-	CSPSTPRRTF	TGCAGTCCTTCTACCCCGCGTAGGACCTTC
TRBV4-2	TRBD1	TRBJ1-2	-	CASSQDTPGGVYGYTF	TGTGCCAGCAGCCAAGATACGCCAGGGGGCGTCTATGGCTACACCTTC
TRBV20-1	-	TRBJ2-5	few	CSALSWEETQYF	TGCAGTGCCCTGTCGTGGGAAGAGACCCAGTACTTC
TRBV2	TRBD2	TRBJ2-1	-	CASTRTSGRLRRMHEQFF	TGTGCCAGCACCAGGACTAGCGGGAGGCTCCGCCGGATGCATGAGCAGTTCTTC
TRBV3-1	-	TRBJ2-5	many	CASSQGPVGRETQYF	TGTGCCAGCAGCCAAGGTCCGGTGGGGAGAGAGACCCAGTACTTC
TRBV29-1	-	TRBJ1-1	few	CSVDFAYGLSNTEAFF	TGCAGCGTTGACTTTGCGTACGGTCTATCGAACACTGAAGCTTTCTTT
TRBV12-3/TRBV12-4	-	TRBJ1-4	-	CASSLGVHHEKLFF	TGTGCCAGCAGTTTAGGGGTCCACCATGAAAAACTGTTTTTT
TRBV7-3	-	TRBJ2-1	few	CASSTRAGTADNEQFF	TGTGCCAGCAGCACTAGGGCTGGGACTGCCGACAATGAGCAGTTCTTC
TRBV11-2	TRBD2	TRBJ2-7	-	CASSSQEGRAYEQYF	TGTGCCAGCAGCTCCCAGGAAGGGAGGGCCTACGAGCAGTACTTC
TRBV7-8	TRBD2	TRBJ2-3	few	CASSLARLAGERDTQYF	TGTGCCAGCAGCTTAGCCAGACTAGCGGGAGAAAGGGATACGCAGTATTTT
TRBV7-3	TRBD2	TRBJ2-3	-	CASSRQVAGGTDTQYF	TGTGCCAGCAGCCGTCAGGTAGCGGGAGGCACAGATACGCAGTATTTT
TRBV12-3/TRBV12-4	-	TRBJ2-3	many	CASSPDRYTDTQYF	TGTGCCAGCAGTCCTGACAGGTACACAGATACGCAGTATTTT
TRBV6-5	-	TRBJ2-1	-	CASSYVPSQTQFF	TGTGCCAGCAGTTACGTCCCCTCGCAGACCCAGTTCTTC
TRBV11-1	TRBD1	TRBJ1-5	-	CASSLSDRAVQPQHF	TGTGCCAGCAGCCTATCCGACAGGGCGGTCCAGCCCCAGCATTTT